This TCR beta chain comes out of a study of blood T cell repertoires in COVID-19. Study context: Samples came from the United States, Italy and Spain, spanning acute and convalescent COVID-19. PBMCs, B-cell-depleted T cells, or T cells were the source of the cDNA or gDNA that made up the material.

Repertoires were generated with immunoSEQ multiplex PCR, while TCRdb's copy carries only in-frame clones and drops some. The repertoire holds about 300,000 clones, with roughly 85% as singletons. The CDR3 is 13 amino acids. V dropped 0 bases and J dropped 6 bases, with 6 bases sitting between them. CDR1 SGHAT and CDR2 FQNNGV come from the germline V gene. The study assigned cohorts using participant-reported clinical history. Recovered participants had two consecutive negative NP/OP PCR tests, healthcare professional clearance, or symptom resolution. This clone showed up many times. The source material was PBMCs or T cells enriched from blood (not recorded which). The sequence was collected from a woman aged 30 to 39 who had recovered from COVID-19. The chain combines TRBV11-2 with TRBJ1-5; no reliable D call. DNA of the CDR3: TGTGCCAGCAGCTTAGAACCTAGTCAGCCCCAGCATTTT. Translated, it gives CASSLEPSQPQHF.